These 28 T cell receptor beta chains share one sample of origin, sequenced in a study of shared clonotypes between healthy human individuals. The assay was immunoSEQ multiplex PCR, and TCRdb's table has in-frame clones only and misses some. The data hold about 1.5 million clones, with approximately 96% observed a single time. The sequenced sample was naive CD4+ T cells sorted from blood. Documented subset: CD45RA+ positively selected. The receptors derive from a man aged 25-45 years in good health.

The J gene is TRBJ2-1, the V gene TRBV5-5; 11 bases agree with TRBD2. Germline V gene sequence: CDR1 SGHKS, CDR2 YYEKEE (reference sequence). Trimming took 1 base from V and 9 from J; bases not matched to a gene: 3. The CDR3 covers 14 residues. This chain's CDR3 is CASSLSLAGGEQFF. CDR3 sequence (DNA): TGTGCCAGCAGCTTGAGCCTAGCGGGAGGTGAGCAGTTCTTC. Full variable domain (outside the CDR3, taken from reference TRBV5-5 and TRBJ2-1): DAGVTQSPTHLIKTRGQQVTLRCSPISGHKSVSWYQQVLGQGPQFIFQYYEKEERGRGNFPDRFSARQFPNYSSELNVNALLLGDSALYLCASSLSLAGGEQFFGPGTRLTVL.

The chain recombines TRBV2 with TRBJ2-1; TRBD2 matches 14 bases. The junction had 8 bases not matched to a gene; V was cut back by 6 bases and J by 1 base. CDR1 and CDR2 (germline): SNHLY, FYNNEI. The CDR3 is 18 residues long. The CDR3 loop reads CASRGTSGSFRSYNEQFF. CDR3 bases: TGTGCCAGCAGGGGGACTAGCGGGAGTTTTCGGTCCTACAATGAGCAGTTCTTC.

This chain connects TRBV18 to TRBJ2-2, with 8 bases identical to TRBD2. Trimming cost V 3 bases and J 6 bases; bases outside gene matches: 9. The V gene's germline CDR1 is KGHSH and CDR2 LQKENI. The CDR3 contains 16 residues. Here the CDR3 DNA reads TGTGCCAGCTCACCCTTAGCGGGAAGATTTTCCGGGGAGCTGTTTTTT. It codes for CASSPLAGRFSGELFF.

This clone occurred once. The chain recombines TRBV28 with TRBJ2-1; no definite D call. CDR1 is MDHEN, CDR2 SYDVKM, per germline. The CDR3 has 12 residues. Trimming left V 4 bases short and J 12 bases short, with 13 bases between. CDR3 in amino acids: CASSSGSYGQFF. The CDR3 coding sequence is TGTGCCAGCAGTTCCGGTTCCTATGGGCAGTTCTTC.

This chain links TRBV27 with TRBJ2-1; D perhaps matches TRBD2 (6 bases). This CDR3 is 17 amino acids long. V was cut by 5 bases and J by 9 bases, with 26 bases left in between. The germline gives CDR1 MNHEY, CDR2 SMNVEV (reference sequence). Written as DNA, the CDR3 is TGTGCCAGCAGTCTTACCACCACGGGAGTACTCCGCAGTGAGCAGTTCTTC. It specifies CASSLTTTGVLRSEQFF.

CDR3 region: CASRPTPGTSGSSGEQFF. The CDR3 region has the DNA TGTGCCAGCAGACCAACCCCCGGGACTAGCGGGAGTAGTGGTGAGCAGTTCTTC. The chain uses TRBV9 and TRBJ2-1; 14 nucleotides align to TRBD2. This CDR3 has 18 residues. V lost 5 bases and J lost 9; bases outside the gene matches: 16. Germline V lookup: CDR1 SGDLS, CDR2 YYNGEE.

The chain links TRBV5-1 to TRBJ2-7; a possible D gene is TRBD1 (6 bases). The CDR3 runs to 14 residues. Germline V gene sequence: CDR1 SGHRS, CDR2 YFSETQ. Trimming shortened V by 8 bases and J by 3 bases, and 18 bases separated the two germline ends. In DNA form, the CDR3 reads TGCGCCAGTAGAGAGTCGGGACACCTCTACGAGCAGTACTTC. Protein product: CASRESGHLYEQYF.

This clone was detected once. The chain combines TRBV19 with TRBJ2-5, with TRBD2 identical over 7 bases. With V trimmed by 4 bases and J by 3 bases, 2 bases remained unmatched. The germline V gene has CDR1 LNHDA and CDR2 SQIVND (reference sequence). The CDR3 runs to 13 residues. The CDR3 here is CASSTSGEETQYF. The CDR3 coding sequence is TGTGCCAGTAGTACCAGCGGGGAAGAGACCCAGTACTTC. Combining the CDR3 with reference TRBV19 and TRBJ2-5 gives the whole variable domain DGGITQSPKYLFRKEGQNVTLSCEQNLNHDAMYWYRQDPGQGLRLIYYSQIVNDFQKGDIAEGYSVSREKKESFPLTVTSAQKNPTAFYLCASSTSGEETQYFGPGTRLLVL.

As regards this clone: Other DNA sequences in this specimen translate into the identical CDR3. The V and J genes are TRBV7-9 and TRBJ2-2; the D call may be TRBD1 or TRBD2 (7 bases each). V lost 7 bases and J lost 6, with 21 bases in between. The CDR3 has 16 residues. Germline V gene sequence: CDR1 SEHNR, CDR2 FQNEAQ (reference sequence). CDR3 residues: CASTLGPGGGSGELFF. CDR3 in DNA: TGTGCCAGCACCTTGGGGCCAGGGGGGGGATCCGGGGAGCTGTTTTTT.

CDR3 DNA: TGTGCCACCAGCAGTTATCCTAGGACTAGCGGTTACAGCTCCTACGAGCAGTACTTC. It specifies CATSSYPRTSGYSSYEQYF. This chain uses TRBV15 with TRBJ2-7, with 10 bases fitting TRBD2. The CDR3 contains 19 residues. Trimming took 3 bases from V and 0 from J; bases not matched to a gene: 14. Germline V gene sequence: CDR1 LNHNV, CDR2 YYDKDF (reference sequence).

The chain combines TRBV7-2 with TRBJ1-2; a weak D match, TRBD1 (5 bases). Deletions cut 0 bases from V and 2 bases from J, with 13 bases between. In germline, CDR1 is SGHTA, CDR2 FQGNSA. The CDR3 has 16 residues. The CDR3 protein is CASSLAVGGYNYGYTF. CDR3 bases: TGTGCCAGCAGCTTAGCGGTTGGGGGATACAACTATGGCTACACCTTC.

This clone was observed a single time. The chain recombines TRBV11-2 with TRBJ1-1; D gene ambiguous. The CDR3 totals 14 residues. V dropped 5 bases and J dropped 4 bases, with 14 bases sitting between them. CDR1 is SGHAT, CDR2 FQNNGV, per germline. CDR3: CASSPRTGSTEAFF. Written as DNA, the CDR3 is TGTGCCAGCAGCCCGAGGACGGGAAGCACTGAAGCTTTCTTT.

This rearrangement joins TRBV28 to TRBJ1-2, with D possibly TRBD1 on 6 matching bases. Germline CDR1 reads MDHEN; CDR2 reads SYDVKM. The CDR3 consists of 14 residues. The germline V and J ends were trimmed by 5 bases and 5 bases, with 15 bases remaining between them. The DNA of the CDR3 is TGTGCCAGCAGTAGAGACAGGTTCCTTTATGGCTACACCTTC. Its translation: CASSRDRFLYGYTF.

With respect to this clone: Other DNA sequences of this sample code for an identical CDR3. The CDR3 coding sequence is TGCGCCAGCAGCACTAGCGGAGCGTCCACAGATACGCAGTATTTT. Its protein is CASSTSGASTDTQYF. This chain links TRBV5-1 with TRBJ2-3, with 8 bases that match TRBD2. Germline V gives CDR1 SGHRS, CDR2 YFSETQ. The V gene end was trimmed by 4 bases and the J gene end by 2 bases; junction bases not matched to a gene: 6. This CDR3 spans 15 amino acids.

The chain links TRBV29-1 to TRBJ2-2, with D hard to call. The CDR3 has 14 amino acids. The germline gives CDR1 SQVTM, CDR2 ANQGSEA. The CDR3 DNA is TGCAGTGGCATGTTCGATAAGAACACCGGGGAGCTGTTTTTT. It encodes CSGMFDKNTGELFF.

This chain joins TRBV9 and TRBJ2-4, with 14 bases matching TRBD2. Unmatched junction bases numbered 4, after V lost 3 bases and J lost 11 bases. The V gene's germline CDR1 is SGDLS and CDR2 YYNGEE. The CDR3 has 14 amino acids. The CDR3 sequence: CASSDGTSGGLQYF. The CDR3 nucleotides are TGTGCCAGCAGCGATGGGACTAGCGGGGGCCTTCAGTACTTC.

This sequence joins TRBV11-2 and TRBJ2-3; D is unclear. Trimming cost V 8 bases and J 6 bases, with 9 bases left between them. This CDR3 spans 11 amino acids. Germline CDR1 and CDR2: SGHAT and FQNNGV. CDR3 in amino acids: CASEIEDTQYF. The CDR3 DNA is TGTGCCAGCGAGATCGAGGATACGCAGTATTTT.

V gene TRBV2 combines with J gene TRBJ1-5; D not resolved. The V and J ends lost 4 bases and 0 bases respectively, with 7 bases between them. Germline CDR1 reads SNHLY; CDR2 reads FYNNEI. This CDR3 has 14 amino acids. CDR3 bases: TGTGCCAGCAGTGCCATTTATAGCAATCAGCCCCAGCATTTT. Translation gives CASSAIYSNQPQHF.

The chain joins TRBV14 to TRBJ1-1, with D perhaps matching TRBD1 (6 bases). Deletions cut 1 base from V and 10 bases from J, with 13 bases between. The CDR3 extends over 13 amino acids. The germline V gene encodes CDR1 SGHDN and CDR2 FVKESK. DNA for the CDR3: TGTGCCAGCAGCCAAGTGGGGGGGCCTTTAGCTTTCTTT. It translates to CASSQVGGPLAFF.

V usage is TRBV1 and J usage is TRBJ2-2; the DNA was not used to check the table's D call, TRBD2. TRBV1 is flagged as a pseudogene. The CDR3 contains 16 residues. CDR3 protein: CTSSRPRVGGTGELFF. In DNA, the CDR3 is TGCACCAGCAGCCGTCCCAGGGTCGGGGGAACCGGGGAGCTGTTTTTT.

The genes are TRBV15 and TRBJ1-2; a possible D gene is TRBD1 (6 bases). Germline loops: CDR1 LNHNV, CDR2 YYDKDF (reference sequence). Deletions cut 0 bases from V and 8 bases from J, with 13 bases between. The length of the CDR3 is 14 residues. Here the CDR3 DNA reads TGTGCCACCAGCAGAGATCATCGGGGGCACGGCTACACCTTC. Its protein is CATSRDHRGHGYTF.

CDR3 loop: CASSSAVNTEAFF. The CDR3 coding sequence is TGTGCCAGCAGCTCCGCAGTTAACACTGAAGCTTTCTTT. This chain connects TRBV7-3 to TRBJ1-1, with D hard to call. The CDR3 sequence is 13 residues long. V lost 4 bases and J 2 bases, leaving 8 bases between the germline ends. Germline loops: CDR1 SGHTA, CDR2 FQGTGA.

This clone was counted a single time. V gene TRBV28 combines with J gene TRBJ2-1, with a possible D match to TRBD2 (5 bases). Germline CDR1 MDHEN, CDR2 SYDVKM. V was trimmed by 5 bases and J by 3 bases, leaving 14 bases between them. This CDR3 has 15 residues. The CDR3 reads CASSPQDGLYNEQFF. The DNA of the CDR3 is TGTGCCAGCAGTCCTCAGGACGGACTCTACAATGAGCAGTTCTTC.

The chain links TRBV5-1 to TRBJ1-1, with a tentative D call TRBD1 (5 bases). Between the trimmed V and J ends, which lost 6 bases and 1 base, there was a span of 13 bases. CDR3 length: 14 amino acids. Per germline, CDR1 SGHRS and CDR2 YFSETQ. In nucleotides, the CDR3 is TGCGCCAGCACCCCCCACGACAGGAACACTGAAGCTTTCTTT. Translated: CASTPHDRNTEAFF.

The chain employs TRBV28 and TRBJ1-2; 7 bases agree with TRBD1. Germline CDR1 is MDHEN and CDR2 is SYDVKM. V shed 3 bases, J shed 8 bases, and the junction held 9 bases outside the gene matches. The CDR3 sequence is 14 residues long. The DNA for the CDR3 is TGTGCCAGCAGTTTCGGCGACAGGGTTTGGGGCTACACCTTC. Amino acids: CASSFGDRVWGYTF.

The V and J genes are TRBV6-5 and TRBJ1-2; 7 nucleotides agree with TRBD1. Trimming removed 2 bases from V and 4 bases from J; junction bases left unmatched: 7. This CDR3 contains 15 residues. Germline loops: CDR1 MNHEY, CDR2 SVGAGI. In DNA, the CDR3 is TGTGCCAGCAGTTACGACAGGGCCCGGTCCTATGGCTACACCTTC. It specifies CASSYDRARSYGYTF.

The V gene is TRBV10-3, the J gene TRBJ2-7; no clear D. V was clipped by 4 bases and J by 2 bases, with 6 bases between them. Germline values: CDR1 ENHRY, CDR2 SYGVKD. The CDR3 has 12 residues. CDR3 region: CAISALAYEQYF. CDR3 sequence (DNA): TGTGCCATCAGTGCTCTTGCCTACGAGCAGTACTTC.

V usage is TRBV5-1 and J usage is TRBJ2-5; D not certain. The length of the CDR3 is 16 residues. The V gene's germline CDR1 is SGHRS and CDR2 YFSETQ. The germline V and J ends were trimmed by 1 base and 5 bases, with 18 bases remaining between them. This CDR3 reads CASSLNVQSPHETQYF. The CDR3 DNA follows: TGCGCCAGCAGCTTGAATGTCCAATCGCCGCATGAGACCCAGTACTTC.